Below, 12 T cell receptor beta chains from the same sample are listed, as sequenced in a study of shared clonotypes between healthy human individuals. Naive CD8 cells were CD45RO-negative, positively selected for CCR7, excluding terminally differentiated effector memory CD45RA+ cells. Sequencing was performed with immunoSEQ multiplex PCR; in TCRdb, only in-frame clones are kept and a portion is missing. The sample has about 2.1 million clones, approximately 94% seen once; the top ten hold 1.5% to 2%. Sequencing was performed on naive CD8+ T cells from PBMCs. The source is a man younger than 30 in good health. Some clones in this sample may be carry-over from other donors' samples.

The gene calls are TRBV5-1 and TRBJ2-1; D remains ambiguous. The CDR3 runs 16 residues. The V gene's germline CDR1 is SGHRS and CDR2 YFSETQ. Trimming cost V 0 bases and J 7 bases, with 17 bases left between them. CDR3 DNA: TGCGCCAGCAGCTTGGGGTACTCGTTCGCGGAGAATGAGCAGTTCTTC. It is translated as CASSLGYSFAENEQFF. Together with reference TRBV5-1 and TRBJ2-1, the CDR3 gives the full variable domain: KAGVTQTPRYLIKTRGQQVTLSCSPISGHRSVSWYQQTPGQGLQFLFEYFSETQRNKGNFPGRFSGRQFSNSRSEMNVSTLELGDSALYLCASSLGYSFAENEQFFGPGTRLTVL.

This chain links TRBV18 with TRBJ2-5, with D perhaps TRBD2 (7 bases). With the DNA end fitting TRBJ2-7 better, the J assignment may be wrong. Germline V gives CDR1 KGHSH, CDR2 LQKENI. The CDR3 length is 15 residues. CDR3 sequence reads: CASSPVGGARDEQYF. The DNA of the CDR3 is TGTGCCAGCTCACCAGTTGGGGGGGCAAGGGACGAGCAGTACTTC.

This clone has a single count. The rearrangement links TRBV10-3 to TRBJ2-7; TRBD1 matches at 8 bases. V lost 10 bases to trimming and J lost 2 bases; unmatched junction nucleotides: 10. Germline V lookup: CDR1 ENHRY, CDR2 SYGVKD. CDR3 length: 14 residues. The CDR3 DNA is TGTGCCACCAGGACAGGGAAAGCCACCTACGAGCAGTACTTC. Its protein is CATRTGKATYEQYF.

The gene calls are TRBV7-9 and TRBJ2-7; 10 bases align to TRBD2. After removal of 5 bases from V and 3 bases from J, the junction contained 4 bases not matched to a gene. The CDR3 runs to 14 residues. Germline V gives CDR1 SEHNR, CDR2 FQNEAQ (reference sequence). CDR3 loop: CASSPRTSGYEQYF. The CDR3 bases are TGTGCCAGCAGCCCCCGGACTAGCGGCTACGAGCAGTACTTC.

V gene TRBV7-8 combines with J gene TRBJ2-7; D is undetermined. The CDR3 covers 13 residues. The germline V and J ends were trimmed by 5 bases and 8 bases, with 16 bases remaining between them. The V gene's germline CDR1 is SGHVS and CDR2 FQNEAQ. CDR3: CASSPSAGVQQYF. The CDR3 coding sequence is TGTGCCAGCAGCCCCTCCGCTGGGGTCCAGCAGTACTTC.

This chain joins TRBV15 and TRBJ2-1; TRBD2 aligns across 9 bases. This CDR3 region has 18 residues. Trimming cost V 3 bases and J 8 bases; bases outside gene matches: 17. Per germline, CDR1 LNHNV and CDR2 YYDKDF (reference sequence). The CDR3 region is CATSSPWIWTSERDEQFF. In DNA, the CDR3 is TGTGCCACCAGCAGCCCTTGGATCTGGACTAGCGAGAGAGATGAGCAGTTCTTC.

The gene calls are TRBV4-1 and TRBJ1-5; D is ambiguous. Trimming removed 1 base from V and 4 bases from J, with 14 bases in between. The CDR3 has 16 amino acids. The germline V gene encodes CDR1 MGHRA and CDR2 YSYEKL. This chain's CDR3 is CASSQVSPGENQPQHF. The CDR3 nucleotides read TGCGCCAGCAGCCAAGTCTCGCCTGGGGAGAATCAGCCCCAGCATTTT.

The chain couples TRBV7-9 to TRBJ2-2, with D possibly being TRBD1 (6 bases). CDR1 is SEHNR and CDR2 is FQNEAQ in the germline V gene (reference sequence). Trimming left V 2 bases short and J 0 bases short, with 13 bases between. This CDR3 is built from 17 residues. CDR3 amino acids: CASSLSHRDSNTGELFF. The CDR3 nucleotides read TGTGCCAGCAGCTTATCCCACAGGGATTCGAACACCGGGGAGCTGTTTTTT.

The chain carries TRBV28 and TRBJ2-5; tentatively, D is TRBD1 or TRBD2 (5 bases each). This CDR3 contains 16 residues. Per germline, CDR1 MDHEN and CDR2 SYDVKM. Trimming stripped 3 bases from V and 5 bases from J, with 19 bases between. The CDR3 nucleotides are TGTGCCAGCAGTTTGGCCCTAAAGACGGGGCGGGAGACCCAGTACTTC. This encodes CASSLALKTGRETQYF.

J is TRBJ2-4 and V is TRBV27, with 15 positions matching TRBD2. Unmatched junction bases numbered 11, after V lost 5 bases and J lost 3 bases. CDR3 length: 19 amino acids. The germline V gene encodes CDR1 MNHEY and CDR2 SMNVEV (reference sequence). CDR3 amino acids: CASSPGGTSGRWGKNIQYF. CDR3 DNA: TGTGCCAGCAGTCCAGGAGGGACTAGCGGGAGGTGGGGCAAAAACATTCAGTACTTC.

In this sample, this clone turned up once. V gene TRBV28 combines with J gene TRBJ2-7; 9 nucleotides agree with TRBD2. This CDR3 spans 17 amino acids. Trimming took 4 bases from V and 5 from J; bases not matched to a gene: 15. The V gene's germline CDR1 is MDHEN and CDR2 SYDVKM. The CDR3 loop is CASSYRVGSGRGNEQYF. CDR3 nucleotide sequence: TGTGCCAGCAGTTACCGGGTGGGTAGCGGGAGAGGGAACGAGCAGTACTTC. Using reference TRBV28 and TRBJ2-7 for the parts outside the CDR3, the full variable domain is DVKVTQSSRYLVKRTGEKVFLECVQDMDHENMFWYRQDPGLGLRLIYFSYDVKMKEKGDIPEGYSVSREKKERFSLILESASTNQTSMYLCASSYRVGSGRGNEQYFGPGTRLTVT.

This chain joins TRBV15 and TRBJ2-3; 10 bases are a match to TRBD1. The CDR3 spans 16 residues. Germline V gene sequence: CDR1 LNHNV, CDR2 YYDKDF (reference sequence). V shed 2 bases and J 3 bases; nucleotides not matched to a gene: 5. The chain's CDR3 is CATSRQGQGGTDTQYF. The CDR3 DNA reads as TGTGCCACCAGCAGACAAGGACAGGGGGGGACAGATACGCAGTATTTT.